This TCR beta chain originates from a study of post-analysis software for immune sequencing data. Regarding the study as a whole: A significant reduction in normalized Chao1 diversity was observed in multiple sclerosis patients versus controls. Patients showed TRBV5-6, TRBV5-1 and TRBV20-1 among a few TRBV segments more frequent than in controls.

Presence of unique molecular identifiers characterized the TCR beta cDNA libraries. In TCRdb, the PCR reads were re-called with MiXCR into one record per CDR3 protein. The table shows 400,000 to 500,000 distinct CDR3 sequences, with 35% to 45% occurring only once. This clonotype has only a few counts. Its antigen is currently unknown. The J segment lost 2 bases and the V segment lost 3 bases, leaving 4 bases of the junction unmatched. The CDR3 is 16 residues long. The germline CDR1 and CDR2 sequences are ENHRY and SYGVKD. The sample taken for sequencing was blood. The TCR sequence derives from a girl aged 2-10 years with multiple sclerosis. The chain combines TRBV10-3 with TRBJ2-3; 11 bases line up with TRBD1. The CDR3 loop reads CAISEPGQGDTDTQYF. The DNA of the CDR3 is TGTGCCATCAGTGAACCGGGACAGGGGGACACAGATACGCAGTATTTT.